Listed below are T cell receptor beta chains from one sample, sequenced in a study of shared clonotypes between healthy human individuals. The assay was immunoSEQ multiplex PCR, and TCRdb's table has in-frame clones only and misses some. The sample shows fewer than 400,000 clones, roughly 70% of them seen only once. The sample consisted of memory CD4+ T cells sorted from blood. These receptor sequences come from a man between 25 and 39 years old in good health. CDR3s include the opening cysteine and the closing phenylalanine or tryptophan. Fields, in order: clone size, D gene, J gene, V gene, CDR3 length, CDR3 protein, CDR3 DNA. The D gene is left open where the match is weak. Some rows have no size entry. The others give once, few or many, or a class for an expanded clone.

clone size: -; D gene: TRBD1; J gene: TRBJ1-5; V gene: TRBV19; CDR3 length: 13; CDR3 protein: CASKGTGDQPQHF; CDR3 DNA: TGTGCCAGTAAAGGGACAGGGGATCAGCCCCAGCATTTT
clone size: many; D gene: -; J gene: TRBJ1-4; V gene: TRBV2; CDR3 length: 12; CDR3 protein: CASRGENEKLFF; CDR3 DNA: TGTGCCAGCAGGGGGGAAAATGAAAAACTGTTTTTT
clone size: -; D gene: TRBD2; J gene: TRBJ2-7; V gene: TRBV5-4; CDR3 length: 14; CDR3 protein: CASSLSLAGDEQYF; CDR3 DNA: TGTGCCAGCAGCTTGAGCCTAGCGGGAGACGAGCAGTACTTC
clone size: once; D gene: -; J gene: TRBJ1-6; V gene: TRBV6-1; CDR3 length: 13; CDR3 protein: CASRPDWNSPLHF; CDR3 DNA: TGTGCCAGCAGACCCGACTGGAATTCACCCCTCCACTTT
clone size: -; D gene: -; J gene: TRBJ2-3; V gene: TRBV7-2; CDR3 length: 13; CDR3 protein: CASSTDSLDTQYF; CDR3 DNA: TGTGCCAGCAGCACGGACAGTTTGGATACGCAGTATTTT
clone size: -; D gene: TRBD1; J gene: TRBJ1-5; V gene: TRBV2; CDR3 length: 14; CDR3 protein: CASSEDRGNQPQHF; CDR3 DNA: TGTGCCAGCAGTGAGGACAGGGGCAATCAGCCCCAGCATTTT
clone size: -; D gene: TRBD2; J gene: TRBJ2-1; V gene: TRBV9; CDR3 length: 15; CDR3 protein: CASSVGLAAHNEQFF; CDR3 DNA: TGTGCCAGCAGCGTCGGACTAGCGGCCCACAATGAGCAGTTCTTC
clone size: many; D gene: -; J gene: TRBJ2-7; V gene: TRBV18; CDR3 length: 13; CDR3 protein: CASSLDRNYEQYF; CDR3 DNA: TGTGCCAGCTCGCTAGACAGGAACTACGAGCAGTACTTC
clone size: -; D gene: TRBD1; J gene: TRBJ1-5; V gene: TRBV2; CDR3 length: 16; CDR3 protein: CASSLDRVAWGQPRHF; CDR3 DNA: TGTGCCAGCAGCCTAGACAGGGTAGCATGGGGTCAGCCCCGGCATTTT
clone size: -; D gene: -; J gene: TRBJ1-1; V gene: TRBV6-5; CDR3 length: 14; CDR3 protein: CASSPELLIAEAFF; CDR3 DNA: TGTGCCAGCAGTCCGGAACTCTTAATCGCTGAAGCTTTCTTT
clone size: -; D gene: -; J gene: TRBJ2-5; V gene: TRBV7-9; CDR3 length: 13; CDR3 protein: CASSSDRQETQYF; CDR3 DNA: TGTGCCAGCAGCTCGGACAGACAAGAGACCCAGTACTTC
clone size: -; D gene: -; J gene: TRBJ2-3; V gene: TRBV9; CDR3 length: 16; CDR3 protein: CASSVDPGALGDTQYF; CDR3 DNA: TGTGCCAGCAGCGTAGATCCGGGAGCCCTTGGAGATACGCAGTATTTT
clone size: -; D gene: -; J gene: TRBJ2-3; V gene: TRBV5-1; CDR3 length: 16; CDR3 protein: CASSSLSTFGTDTQYF; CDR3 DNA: TGCGCCAGCAGCTCGTTGAGCACGTTTGGCACAGATACGCAGTATTTT
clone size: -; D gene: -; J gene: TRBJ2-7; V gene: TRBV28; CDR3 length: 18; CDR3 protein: CASSSPPGTRNTLYEQYF; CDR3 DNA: TGTGCCAGCAGTTCCCCCCCCGGGACGAGAAATACCCTCTACGAGCAGTACTTC
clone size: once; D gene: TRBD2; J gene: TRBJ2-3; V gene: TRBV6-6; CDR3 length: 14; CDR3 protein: CASRNSGSTDTQYF; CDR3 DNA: TGTGCCAGCAGGAATAGCGGGAGCACAGATACGCAGTATTTT
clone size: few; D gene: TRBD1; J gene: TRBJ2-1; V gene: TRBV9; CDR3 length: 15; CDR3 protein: CASSVVGTGNNEQFF; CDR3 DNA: TGTGCCAGCAGCGTAGTCGGGACAGGGAACAATGAGCAGTTCTTC
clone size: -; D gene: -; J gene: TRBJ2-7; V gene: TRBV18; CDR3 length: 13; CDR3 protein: CASSSQGSYEQYF; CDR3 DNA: TGTGCCAGCTCATCACAGGGCTCCTACGAGCAGTACTTC
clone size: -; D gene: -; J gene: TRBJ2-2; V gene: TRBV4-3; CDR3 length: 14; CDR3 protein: CASSQDPTRSELFF; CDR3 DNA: TGCGCCAGCAGCCAAGACCCGACACGGTCGGAGCTGTTTTTT
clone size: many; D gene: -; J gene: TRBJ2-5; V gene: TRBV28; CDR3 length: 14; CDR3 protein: CASSGQRGTETQYF; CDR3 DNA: TGTGCCAGCAGTGGACAGAGAGGTACAGAGACCCAGTACTTC
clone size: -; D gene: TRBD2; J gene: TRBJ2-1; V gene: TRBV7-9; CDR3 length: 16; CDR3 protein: CATQTTGLAGYNEQFF; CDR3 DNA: TGTGCCACCCAGACAACCGGACTAGCGGGCTACAATGAGCAGTTCTTC
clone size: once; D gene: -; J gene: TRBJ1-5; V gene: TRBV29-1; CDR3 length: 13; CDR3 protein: CSAQVGAGQPQHF; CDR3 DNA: TGCAGCGCCCAAGTGGGGGCAGGGCAGCCCCAGCATTTT
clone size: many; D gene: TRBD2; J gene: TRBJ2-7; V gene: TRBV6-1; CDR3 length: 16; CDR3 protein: CASSDLGLAAAYEQYF; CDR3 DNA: TGTGCCAGCAGTGATCTCGGACTAGCGGCCGCCTACGAGCAGTACTTC
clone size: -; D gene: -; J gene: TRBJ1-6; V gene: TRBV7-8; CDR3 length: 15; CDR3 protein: CASRQQGASNSPLHF; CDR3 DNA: TGTGCCAGCAGACAACAGGGAGCATCTAATTCACCCCTCCACTTT
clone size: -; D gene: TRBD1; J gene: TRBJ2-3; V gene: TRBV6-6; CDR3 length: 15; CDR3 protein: CASRTQGAPTDTQYF; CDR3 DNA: TGTGCCAGCAGGACTCAGGGGGCCCCCACAGATACGCAGTATTTT
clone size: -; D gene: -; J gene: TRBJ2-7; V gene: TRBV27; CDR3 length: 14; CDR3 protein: CASSHGRSSYEQYF; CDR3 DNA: TGTGCCAGCAGTCACGGCAGAAGCTCCTACGAGCAGTACTTC
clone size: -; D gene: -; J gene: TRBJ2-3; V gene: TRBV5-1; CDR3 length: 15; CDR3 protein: CASSLEGRVTDTQYF; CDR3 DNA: TGCGCCAGCAGCTTGGAGGGCAGGGTAACAGATACGCAGTATTTT
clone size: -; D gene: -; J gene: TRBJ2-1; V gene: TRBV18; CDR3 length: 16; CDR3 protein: CASSPPNGALSNEQFF; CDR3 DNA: TGTGCCAGCTCACCACCGAACGGGGCCCTTTCTAATGAGCAGTTCTTC
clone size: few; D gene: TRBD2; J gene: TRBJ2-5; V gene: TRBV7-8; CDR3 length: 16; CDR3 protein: CASSLVAGLRGETQYF; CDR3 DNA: TGTGCCAGCAGCTTAGTAGCGGGACTGCGCGGGGAGACCCAGTACTTC
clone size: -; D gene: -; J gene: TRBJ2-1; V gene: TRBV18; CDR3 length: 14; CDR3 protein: CASSPIRASNEQFF; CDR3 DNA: TGTGCCAGCTCACCTATTCGGGCGTCCAATGAGCAGTTCTTC